What follows describes a single TCR beta chain. The target antigen is unknown. The data originate from a study of CD8+ T cells in alopecia areata. Overall study: For the treated group, dosing was oral tofacitinib at 5 to 10 mg twice daily. Scoring of severity for treated patients was based on percentage of affected scalp area.

After isolation, RNA underwent reverse transcription to generate cDNA as the sequencing template. The method was immunoSEQ multiplex PCR; TCRdb's version includes in-frame clones alone and lacks a portion of them. The table has over 95,000 clones, approximately 66% seen once. The sample's treatment: oral pan-JAK inhibitor, 5-10 mg twice daily. Points from the study as a whole: Lesional scalp, especially alopecia totalis/universalis, showed higher clonality than normal scalp. A large proportion of expanded lesional clones were detected persisting in scalp and blood during tofacitinib.

CDR1 is PRHDT, CDR2 FYEKMQ, per germline (reference sequence). The V gene lost 5 bases and the J gene lost 0 bases, with 11 bases spanning the gap. The CDR3 covers 14 residues. V usage is TRBV13 and J usage is TRBJ2-7; either TRBD1 or TRBD2 may fit D (5 bases each). The origin of this receptor is a human donor with alopecia areata. The sequenced sample was CD8+ T cells sorted from blood, obtained at week 4, from a patient treated with tofacitinib. CDR3 DNA: TGTGCCAGCAGCCGAAGGGACCTCTCCTACGAGCAGTACTTC. It yields the protein CASSRRDLSYEQYF.